What follows are 27 T cell receptor beta chains derived from one specimen sequenced in a study of OX40 agonist ivuxolimab in advanced cancers. The protocol was immunoSEQ multiplex PCR, while the TCRdb copy is restricted to in-frame clones and leaves out a portion. In the table there are fewer than 60,000 clones, 75% to 80% of which are singletons. Sequences were derived from CD4+ or CD8+ T cells sorted from blood, sampled in a trial of the OX40 agonist ivuxolimab. The receptor source for this set is an adult with an advanced solid tumor such as melanoma, head and neck, liver or kidney cancer.

This clone was counted between two and nine times. The V gene is TRBV5-1, the J gene TRBJ2-6; no clear D. Trimming shortened V by 4 bases and J by 4 bases, and 12 bases separated the two germline ends. The germline V gene has CDR1 SGHRS and CDR2 YFSETQ. CDR3 length: 15 amino acids. The CDR3 DNA reads as TGCGCCAGCAGCCCTGATTCGGCGGGGGCCAACGTCCTGACTTTC. Its translation is CASSPDSAGANVLTF.

The chain employs TRBV30 and TRBJ2-2, with D uncertain. The CDR3 totals 13 residues. The germline gives CDR1 GTSNPN, CDR2 SVGIG (reference sequence). The V gene lost 2 bases and the J gene lost 2 bases, with 6 bases spanning the gap. Here the CDR3 reads CAWSLDNTGELFF. The CDR3 bases are TGTGCCTGGAGTCTCGATAACACCGGGGAGCTGTTTTTT.

The CDR3 sequence is CASRKDTGRNEQFF. CDR3 DNA: TGCGCCAGCAGAAAAGATACCGGGCGGAATGAGCAGTTCTTC. This chain joins TRBV4-1 and TRBJ2-1; D unclear. The CDR3 covers 14 residues. Germline V gene sequence: CDR1 MGHRA, CDR2 YSYEKL. V was trimmed by 6 bases and J by 7 bases, leaving 16 bases between them.

The gene calls are TRBV5-1 and TRBJ1-1, with 8 bases lining up with TRBD1. Germline values: CDR1 SGHRS, CDR2 YFSETQ. This CDR3 is 15 amino acids long. After removal of 2 bases from V and 1 base from J, the junction contained 4 bases not matched to a gene. Written as DNA, the CDR3 is TGCGCCAGCAGCTTCCGACAGGGGCGGAACACTGAAGCTTTCTTT. It specifies CASSFRQGRNTEAFF.

This clone was counted between two and nine times. The rearrangement links TRBV6-5 to TRBJ2-3; 7 nucleotides align to TRBD2. Germline values: CDR1 MNHEY, CDR2 SVGAGI. With 0 bases clipped from V and 1 base from J, the junction kept 1 base outside the gene matches. The CDR3 runs 15 residues. The CDR3 sequence is CASSYSTSGTDTQYF. Here the CDR3 DNA reads TGTGCCAGCAGTTACTCTACTAGCGGCACAGATACGCAGTATTTT.

The chain joins TRBV6-5 to TRBJ1-1; D remains unclear. CDR1 is MNHEY, CDR2 SVGAGI, per germline. The CDR3 spans 13 residues. V was trimmed by 3 bases and J by 1 base, leaving 6 bases between them. CDR3 amino acids: CASSYGGNTEAFF. The CDR3 region has the DNA TGTGCCAGCAGTTATGGAGGGAACACTGAAGCTTTCTTT.

The chain links TRBV18 to TRBJ2-3, with TRBD1 as a possible D gene (6 bases). Germline-derived CDR1 and CDR2 are KGHSH and LQKENI. V gave up 5 bases and J gave up 2 bases, with 14 bases separating them. The CDR3 consists of 15 residues. The CDR3 sequence is CASSFLQGNTDTQYF. CDR3 DNA sequence: TGTGCCAGCTCATTCCTACAGGGAAACACAGATACGCAGTATTTT. Full variable domain (remainder filled in from reference TRBV18 and TRBJ2-3): NAGVMQNPRHLVRRRGQEARLRCSPMKGHSHVYWYRQLPEEGLKFMVYLQKENIIDESGMPKERFSAEFPKEGPSILRIQQVVRGDSAAYFCASSFLQGNTDTQYFGPGTRLTVL.

The gene calls are TRBV30 and TRBJ1-6; D is uncertain. CDR3 size: 13 residues. Germline lookup yields CDR1 GTSNPN and CDR2 SVGIG (reference sequence). Trimming cost V 7 bases and J 4 bases, with 11 bases left between them. The CDR3 DNA reads TGTGCCTCTACGAGCGCTTATAATTCACCCCTCCACTTT. Its protein product is CASTSAYNSPLHF.

The J gene is TRBJ2-3, the V gene TRBV5-1; 7 nucleotides align to TRBD2. The CDR3 is 14 residues long. The ends lost 7 bases at V and 0 bases at J; junction bases unmatched: 5. Germline V lookup: CDR1 SGHRS, CDR2 YFSETQ. CDR3 sequence reads: CASAAGASTDTQYF. In DNA, the CDR3 is TGCGCCAGCGCGGCGGGAGCCAGCACAGATACGCAGTATTTT.

The chain links TRBV6-6 to TRBJ2-3; 12 nucleotides match TRBD2. This CDR3 contains 15 residues. V was pared by 6 bases and J by 2 bases, with 3 bases of the junction left unmatched. Germline CDR1 is MNHNY and CDR2 is SVGAGI (reference sequence). The chain's CDR3 is CASRPSGRATDTQYF. CDR3 sequence (DNA): TGTGCCAGCAGACCTAGCGGGAGGGCCACAGATACGCAGTATTTT.

This clone was seen a few times. The rearrangement links TRBV5-6 to TRBJ2-2; D might be TRBD1 (6 bases). The CDR3 contains 15 residues. V shed 5 bases and J shed 0 bases, with 11 bases lying between them. Germline-derived CDR1 and CDR2 are SGHDT and YYEEEE. CDR3 residues: CASSWDNSNTGELFF. Here the CDR3 DNA reads TGTGCCAGCAGTTGGGACAACTCGAACACCGGGGAGCTGTTTTTT.

The chain employs TRBV5-1 and TRBJ1-2; tentatively, D is TRBD1 (6 bases). CDR1 and CDR2 (germline): SGHRS, YFSETQ. CDR3 length: 12 residues. V dropped 5 bases and J dropped 5 bases, with 10 bases sitting between them. The CDR3 nucleotides read TGCGCCAGCAGTACAGGGCGATATGGCTACACCTTC. Its protein is CASSTGRYGYTF. The variable domain in full, completed from reference TRBV5-1 and TRBJ1-2, reads KAGVTQTPRYLIKTRGQQVTLSCSPISGHRSVSWYQQTPGQGLQFLFEYFSETQRNKGNFPGRFSGRQFSNSRSEMNVSTLELGDSALYLCASSTGRYGYTFGSGTRLTVV.

The V and J genes are TRBV2 and TRBJ1-3; a possible D gene is TRBD1 (6 bases). The CDR3 contains 16 residues. Germline values: CDR1 SNHLY, CDR2 FYNNEI. V lost 5 bases and J lost 0, with 14 bases in between. Written as DNA, the CDR3 is TGTGCCAGCAGTACCCGGGGGGCGGGCTCTGGAAACACCATATATTTT. It encodes CASSTRGAGSGNTIYF.

The V gene is TRBV10-2, the J gene TRBJ2-4, with D possibly TRBD1 on 6 matching bases. Germline V lookup: CDR1 WSHSY, CDR2 SAAADI. There are 14 residues in the CDR3. The V and J ends lost 1 base and 6 bases respectively, with 10 bases between them. CDR3 sequence reads: CASSEWQGLNIQYF. CDR3 bases: TGCGCCAGCAGTGAGTGGCAGGGGCTAAACATTCAGTACTTC.

This sequence joins TRBV28 and TRBJ1-2; no clear D gene. CDR3 length equals 15 residues. Between the trimmed V and J ends, which lost 3 bases and 4 bases, there was a span of 15 bases. The germline CDR1 and CDR2 sequences are MDHEN and SYDVKM. CDR3: CASSLRSRSLYGYTF. CDR3 nucleotides: TGTGCCAGCAGTTTGCGCAGTCGCAGCCTCTATGGCTACACCTTC.

The V and J genes are TRBV5-1 and TRBJ2-5; D may be TRBD1 (6 bases). Between the trimmed V and J ends, which lost 4 bases and 6 bases, there was a span of 10 bases. In germline, CDR1 is SGHRS, CDR2 YFSETQ. The CDR3 is 12 amino acids. The CDR3 sequence: CASSPQGKTQYF. CDR3 coding DNA: TGCGCCAGCAGCCCACAGGGAAAGACCCAGTACTTC. Drawing the rest from reference TRBV5-1 and TRBJ2-5, the complete variable domain is KAGVTQTPRYLIKTRGQQVTLSCSPISGHRSVSWYQQTPGQGLQFLFEYFSETQRNKGNFPGRFSGRQFSNSRSEMNVSTLELGDSALYLCASSPQGKTQYFGPGTRLLVL.

J is TRBJ2-3 and V is TRBV18, with unresolved D. The CDR3 loop spans 12 amino acids. Trimming removed 3 bases from V and 7 bases from J, with 8 bases in between. Germline assignment: CDR1 KGHSH and CDR2 LQKENI. CDR3 bases: TGTGCCAGCTCACCCGACGGAAATACGCAGTATTTT. Translating it yields CASSPDGNTQYF.

The chain has TRBV5-1 and TRBJ1-4; 7 nucleotides align to TRBD1. V was clipped by 4 bases and J by 0 bases; unmatched bases: 6. The germline CDR1 and CDR2 sequences are SGHRS and YFSETQ. The CDR3 is made up of 16 amino acids. CDR3 sequence reads: CASSRGQKTTNEKLFF. CDR3 coding DNA: TGCGCCAGCAGCCGGGGACAGAAAACAACTAATGAAAAACTGTTTTTT.

The genes are TRBV6-5 and TRBJ1-1; a weak D match, TRBD1 (5 bases). Germline V gene data show CDR1 as MNHEY and CDR2 as SVGAGI. The CDR3 runs 13 residues. Between the trimmed V and J ends, which lost 8 bases and 3 bases, there was a span of 13 bases. The CDR3 DNA sequence: TGTGCCAGCCGTCGTCAGGGATACACTGAAGCTTTCTTT. Encoded protein: CASRRQGYTEAFF.

CDR3 loop: CASSIGTSGANEQFF. In DNA, the CDR3 is TGTGCCAGCAGCATAGGGACTAGCGGGGCTAATGAGCAGTTCTTC. This chain links TRBV7-9 with TRBJ2-1; TRBD2 matches 13 bases. With 5 bases clipped from V and 7 bases from J, the junction kept 5 bases outside the gene matches. The CDR3 runs to 15 residues. The V gene's germline CDR1 is SEHNR and CDR2 FQNEAQ (reference sequence). Looking up the rest from reference TRBV7-9 and TRBJ2-1 gives the full variable domain: DTGVSQNPRHKITKRGQNVTFRCDPISEHNRLYWYRQTLGQGPEFLTYFQNEAQLEKSRLLSDRFSAERPKGSFSTLEIQRTEQGDSAMYLCASSIGTSGANEQFFGPGTRLTVL.

This chain uses TRBV23-1 with TRBJ1-6, with 8 bases that match TRBD1. TRBV23-1 is flagged as an ORF with uncertain function. V lost 7 bases, J lost 0 bases, and 5 bases stayed unmatched. The CDR3 consists of 16 residues. The DNA of the CDR3 is TGCGCCAGCATTGATACAGGGGGCTCCTATAATTCACCCCTCCACTTT. Its translation is CASIDTGGSYNSPLHF.

The rearrangement joins TRBV4-3 to TRBJ2-1; 8 bases align to TRBD2. This CDR3 comprises 14 residues. Losses at the gene ends were 4 bases for V and 7 bases for J; bases not matched to a gene: 6. Germline CDR1 and CDR2: LGHNA and YSLEER. The CDR3, as DNA: TGCGCCAGCAGCCGGCGGGAGGTGGAAAATGAGCAGTTCTTC. Translating it yields CASSRREVENEQFF.

This clone appeared once. The CDR3 spells CASSYDGGTYF. CDR3 coding DNA: TGTGCCAGCAGTTACGACGGGGGAACGTACTTC. The V gene is TRBV6-1, the J gene TRBJ2-7, with D possibly TRBD2 on 6 matching bases. CDR3 size: 11 residues. The germline V and J ends were trimmed by 5 bases and 12 bases, with 14 bases remaining between them. The germline CDR1 and CDR2 sequences are MNHNS and SASEGT.

This clone was picked up one time. The rearrangement uses TRBV5-4 and TRBJ1-2, with D maybe TRBD1 (6 bases). Germline V gives CDR1 SGHNT, CDR2 YYREEE (reference sequence). The CDR3 extends over 11 amino acids. Trimming stripped 4 bases from V and 7 bases from J, with 8 bases between. CDR3 DNA sequence: TGTGCCAGCAGCCTGGGGGCTGGCTACACCTTC. Its protein is CASSLGAGYTF.

The rearrangement joins TRBV27 to TRBJ1-1; D unresolved. Germline CDR1 and CDR2: MNHEY and SMNVEV (reference sequence). The V gene lost 1 base and the J gene lost 1 base, with 7 bases spanning the gap. CDR3 size: 14 residues. The CDR3 nucleotides read TGTGCCAGCAGTTTATGGGCCTCGAACACTGAAGCTTTCTTT. It yields the protein CASSLWASNTEAFF.

The chain couples TRBV7-9 to TRBJ2-7, with 7 bases aligning to TRBD1. With 6 bases clipped from V and 7 bases from J, the junction kept 9 bases outside the gene matches. The germline V gene has CDR1 SEHNR and CDR2 FQNEAQ (reference sequence). CDR3 size: 13 residues. Here the CDR3 DNA reads TGTGCCAGCAGTATTGACAGGGTGAATGAGCAGTACTTC. Residues: CASSIDRVNEQYF. Complete variable domain (other parts from reference TRBV7-9 and TRBJ2-7): DTGVSQNPRHKITKRGQNVTFRCDPISEHNRLYWYRQTLGQGPEFLTYFQNEAQLEKSRLLSDRFSAERPKGSFSTLEIQRTEQGDSAMYLCASSIDRVNEQYFGPGTRLTVT.

The chain combines TRBV4-3 with TRBJ2-1; a possible D gene is TRBD1 (5 bases). Germline CDR1 is LGHNA and CDR2 is YSLEER. With 0 bases removed from V and 3 bases from J, the gap between germline ends came to 12 bases. This CDR3 region has 16 residues. CDR3 protein: CASSQEGRQFYNEQFF. DNA for the CDR3: TGCGCCAGCAGCCAAGAGGGCAGACAGTTCTACAATGAGCAGTTCTTC.